This record covers a single TCR beta chain. This clone came up once. Its antigen has not been determined. No much larger clone exists at a distance of one base, and base qualities are not known. At the DNA level, this CDR3 is encoded by other sequences in the same sample as well. This sample is drawn from a study of blood T cell repertoires in COVID-19 (dated by TCRdb to 2020 to 2021). Concerning the study at large: The collaborator samples originated in the United States, Italy and Spain and spanned the acute and convalescent phases of COVID-19. The samples were drawn from the first 160 participants of the ongoing ImmuneRACE study and from roughly 1,300 subjects provided by 6 global collaborators. The repertoires were released in a freely available public database meant as a resource for research on the immune response to SARS-CoV-2. Where available, HLA class I and class II types were obtained from metadata supplied by the sample provider rather than from assay-based typing. Nearly every sample came with metadata listing a de-identified subject ID, COVID-19 status, age in years and sex. Deeply sampled blood TCRbeta repertoires from subjects exposed to, actively infected with, or recovered from COVID-19 were included in the dataset. The prospective study material was composed of cDNA or gDNA derived from T cells, B-cell-depleted T cells, or PBMCs. What the work shows at the level of the full study, not this receptor alone: The amount of clinical and demographic metadata varied by source and participant and was provided uncurated.

TCRbeta CDR3 regions were amplified from genomic DNA by means of the immunoSEQ Assay, a bias-controlled multiplex PCR. Per the authors' processing: The number of nucleated cells in each sample was estimated from the amplification of reference gene primers within the assay. To quantify the absolute abundance of each unique TCRbeta CDR3 rearrangement, sequence reads were collapsed and filtered. For each sample, productive Simpson clonality was calculated as the square root of Simpson's diversity index over productive rearrangements. TCRdb took over this immuneACCESS table, retaining in-frame rearrangements with V and J assigned. Such tables are incomplete; in checked studies, under half of the missing clones stem from an unresolved V gene, and the remainder is unexplained. The V and J calls and clone size are taken from that table; D and trimming were inferred from the DNA. In all, the sample holds around 100,000 clones, and about nine tenths of those were seen once. The ten most abundant clones make up 4.5% to 6.5% of the sample.

At one collaborating source in Seattle, patients were enrolled during active infection and were followed longitudinally through the course of disease. Collaborating institutions collected whole blood in K2EDTA tubes following their own protocols. Collaborator samples were shipped for TCRbeta analysis as frozen whole blood, isolated PBMCs, or DNA extracted from either sample type. The TCR originated in a man aged 55 to 70 with COVID-19, enrolled during active disease. Sample: peripheral blood.

At the DNA level, the sequence is TGTGCCTGGACCCCCGACAGGGGGGATTATGGCTACACCTTC. It translates as CAWTPDRGDYGYTF. Here the chain combines TRBV30 and TRBJ1-2; TRBD1 fits 9 bases in the junction. Its CDR3 holds 14 amino acids, cysteine through phenylalanine. Only CDR3 DNA remains: 42 bases, in frame from the first base. The germline V gene (reference sequence) specifies GTSNPN as CDR1 and SVGIG as CDR2. The V end gives up 4 bases and the J end 5 bases, leaving 8 bases in the junction not matched to a gene.